This TCR beta chain was documented in a study of CD8 T cells in Susac syndrome. In this sample, this clonotype turned up once. The CDR3 runs 14 residues. The V end lost 4 bases, the J end lost 0 bases, and 11 bases lay between the germline ends. Germline assignment: CDR1 SQVTM and CDR2 ANQGSEA. Random-hexamer reverse transcription was applied to roughly 0.5 to 1 ug RNA. An immunoSEQ multiplex PCR generated amplified TCR beta CDR3 products spanning 54 Vbeta and 13 Jbeta. TCRdb redid the calling of the immunoSEQ multiplex PCR reads with MiXCR, one entry per CDR3 protein. The sample gives 200,000 to 300,000 distinct CDR3 sequences, around 96% of which show up once; 0.08% to 0.11% is in the top ten.

The sequence derives from a human donor with Susac syndrome. Sample: CD4+ T cells from PBMCs. The rearrangement uses TRBV29-1 and TRBJ2-3; D call uncertain. The CDR3 DNA follows: TGCAGCGTTGTTAGCCGGATAAGCACAGATACGCAGTATTTT. This gives the protein CSVVSRISTDTQYF.